The TCR beta chain under discussion was sequenced for a study of T cell responses to AZD1222 COVID-19 vaccine. General study points: Donors were largely white British and mainly female; clonal diversity was possibly underestimated. Distributed over spike, vaccine-associated CD4 TCRs predominated at 160-218 and 743-854. In the spike-specific TCR repertoire, nearly half reportedly target unmutated variant regions. There were repertoire samples only from the period after the peak T cell response.

Remarks on this clone: Its cognate antigen is unknown.

Germline lookup yields CDR1 SGHRS and CDR2 YFSETQ. This CDR3 comprises 12 residues. V was shortened by 4 bases and J by 7 bases, with 6 bases between the two germline ends. Using immunoSEQ multiplex PCR, the repertoire was profiled, and TCRdb retains in-frame clones only, with some absent. This repertoire shows some 150,000 clones, approximately 93% found once; its top ten account for less than 0.95%. Sequencing used peripheral blood, obtained on day 0 of MenACWY control vaccination. The receptor was isolated from an adult in good health. The chain employs TRBV5-1 and TRBJ1-6; D unclear. This CDR3 reads CASSGENSPLHF. In DNA form, the CDR3 reads TGCGCCAGCAGCGGAGAAAATTCACCCCTCCACTTT.